This T cell receptor (beta chain) was sequenced in a study of T-cell reconstitution after alpha-beta-depleted transplantation in children. V gave up 5 bases and J gave up 15 bases; unmatched junction bases: 7. The CDR3 contains 11 residues. This clonotype has only a few counts. Its antigen is unidentified. Molecular barcoding with unique molecular identifiers was used for the TCRbeta library. TCRdb used MiXCR to reprocess the PCR reads, holding one entry per CDR3 protein. The table has some 550,000 distinct CDR3 sequences, roughly 24% seen once; the top ten hold roughly 15%. Study findings and constraints: At around two months after transplant, the alpha-beta T cells were reportedly derived from several hundred expanded clones that came from non-depleted graft cells. At the one-year point after transplant, T-cell counts and TCRbeta diversity were found to come mostly from T cells that had been newly produced. Surviving thymic progenitors and recipient T cells were the source of high TCRbeta diversity at day 60 in some patients.

This specimen consisted of PBMCs, mostly from graft donor cells, obtained 360 days after TCRalphabeta/CD19-depleted stem cell transplant. The rearrangement joins TRBV12-3 or TRBV12-4 to TRBJ1-5; 7 bases agree with TRBD1. This sequence was found in a boy under two years old who had a stem cell transplant for acute myeloid leukemia, so the T cells may come from the graft donor. CDR3 nucleotides: TGTGCCAGCAGTCGACAGGGCAGGAGGCATTTT. Encoded protein: CASSRQGRRHF.